Shown below are 17 T cell receptor beta chains from a single sample sequenced in a study of blood T cell repertoires in COVID-19 (dated by TCRdb to about 2020). The library was built by means of the immunoSEQ multiplex PCR assay. The clones in this table, taken by TCRdb from immuneACCESS, are in-frame only. Not every clone is retained; where verified, under half of the shortfall comes from an unresolved V gene, and the cause of the rest is unknown. This sample holds around 280,000 clones; approximately 90% were observed only once. The ten top clones hold about 6.1% of the sample. The sequenced sample consisted of PBMCs or T cells enriched from blood (not recorded which). The receptors were gathered from a middle-aged woman who had recovered from COVID-19.

The J gene is TRBJ1-2, the V gene TRBV5-1, with unresolved D. The length of the CDR3 is 13 residues. CDR1 and CDR2 from the germline V gene are SGHRS and YFSETQ. The V end was cut by 0 bases, the J end by 3 bases, with 6 bases between. The CDR3 is CASSLGQYYGYTF. The CDR3, as DNA: TGCGCCAGCAGCTTGGGGCAGTACTATGGCTACACCTTC.

The DNA of the CDR3 is TGTGCCACCAGCAGAGGGCCCGAGACCCAGTACTTC. It yields the protein CATSRGPETQYF. The gene calls are TRBV15 and TRBJ2-5; D gene unclear. There are 12 residues in the CDR3. Trimming took off 1 base at V and 5 bases at J, with 5 bases between the two ends. In germline, CDR1 is LNHNV, CDR2 YYDKDF (reference sequence).

The chain combines TRBV3-1 (or the pseudogene TRBV3-2) with TRBJ2-1; 15 bases map to TRBD2. Trimming took 0 bases from V and 7 from J; bases not matched to a gene: 7. In germline, CDR1 is LGHDT, CDR2 YNNKEL (reference sequence). This CDR3 comprises 18 residues. CDR3 residues: CASSQEGLAGGLRNEQFF. The CDR3 DNA is TGTGCCAGCAGCCAAGAGGGACTAGCGGGAGGTCTTAGGAATGAGCAGTTCTTC.

The genes are TRBV7-2 and TRBJ2-3; 8 bases map to TRBD2. Germline assignment: CDR1 SGHTA and CDR2 FQGNSA. With V trimmed by 6 bases and J by 2 bases, 7 bases remained unmatched. This CDR3 comprises 15 residues. CDR3 residues: CASSPLAGFTDTQYF. The CDR3 DNA reads TGTGCCAGCAGTCCCCTAGCGGGTTTCACAGATACGCAGTATTTT.

V gene TRBV7-9 combines with J gene TRBJ2-7, with D possibly matching TRBD1 (6 bases). Germline V gene data show CDR1 as SEHNR and CDR2 as FQNEAQ (reference sequence). The CDR3 consists of 14 residues. The germline V and J ends were trimmed by 5 bases and 1 base, with 12 bases remaining between them. CDR3 in DNA: TGTGCCAGCAGCCCTCCCGGACAGTCCTACGAGCAGTACTTC. Protein sequence: CASSPPGQSYEQYF.

V gene TRBV30 combines with J gene TRBJ1-6; D might be TRBD1 (6 bases). V shed 0 bases and J shed 5 bases, with 8 bases lying between them. The germline CDR1 and CDR2 sequences are GTSNPN and SVGIG (reference sequence). The CDR3 has 14 amino acids. CDR3 DNA sequence: TGTGCCTGGAGTGTAGGGGGTCATAATTCACCCCTCCACTTT. This codes for CAWSVGGHNSPLHF. Looking up the rest from reference TRBV30 and TRBJ1-6 gives the full variable domain: SQTIHQWPATLVQPVGSPLSLECTVEGTSNPNLYWYRQAAGRGLQLLFYSVGIGQISSEVPQNLSASRPQDRQFILSSKKLLLSDSGFYLCAWSVGGHNSPLHFGNGTRLTVT.

This chain uses TRBV7-9 with TRBJ1-2; a possible D gene is TRBD1 (6 bases). The CDR3 runs 16 residues. The V gene lost 5 bases and the J gene lost 1 base, with 17 bases spanning the gap. Germline lookup yields CDR1 SEHNR and CDR2 FQNEAQ (reference sequence). CDR3 nucleotide sequence: TGTGCCAGCAGCCGCCAGCCGGGGGGGCTTAACTATGGCTACACCTTC. Amino acid sequence: CASSRQPGGLNYGYTF.

This clone was recorded a few times. The CDR3 here is CASRATGSNTGELFF. CDR3 DNA: TGTGCCAGCAGGGCCACAGGGTCGAACACCGGGGAGCTGTTTTTT. The rearrangement links TRBV2 to TRBJ2-2, with D tentatively TRBD1 (6 bases). The ends were cut back, 6 bases at V and 0 bases at J, with 11 bases in the middle. Germline V gives CDR1 SNHLY, CDR2 FYNNEI. This CDR3 region has 15 residues.

This clone was observed a single time. CDR3 loop: CASSPLAGEYCNQPQHF. The DNA of the CDR3 is TGTGCCAGCTCCCCCTTGGCAGGGGAATATTGTAATCAGCCCCAGCATTTT. This chain uses TRBV21-1 with TRBJ1-5; the D call in the table, TRBD1, was not verified against the DNA. TRBV21-1 is deemed a pseudogene. This CDR3 contains 17 residues.

This chain joins TRBV23-1 and TRBJ1-2; no clear D. TRBV23-1 is given ORF status, its function remaining uncertain. Trimming left V 9 bases short and J 0 bases short, with 11 bases between. CDR3 length: 13 amino acids. The DNA of the CDR3 is TGCGCCAGTCCGAGCGCAGCTAACTATGGCTACACCTTC. The encoded protein is CASPSAANYGYTF.

This clone was recorded once. CDR3 in amino acids: CASSQTGTTGSNQPQHF. DNA for the CDR3: TGTGCCAGCAGCCAAACAGGGACGACGGGAAGCAATCAGCCCCAGCATTTT. V and J are TRBV5-6 and TRBJ1-5, with D possibly matching TRBD1 (6 bases). The V gene lost 4 bases and the J gene lost 1 base, with 18 bases spanning the gap. The CDR3 is 17 amino acids. Per germline, CDR1 SGHDT and CDR2 YYEEEE.

The chain carries TRBV28 and TRBJ2-7; 11 nucleotides line up with TRBD1. CDR3 length: 12 residues. The germline gives CDR1 MDHEN, CDR2 SYDVKM. V lost 8 bases, J lost 6 bases, and 3 bases stayed unmatched. The chain's CDR3 is CASQGQGAEQYF. CDR3 bases: TGTGCCAGCCAAGGACAGGGGGCCGAGCAGTACTTC.

The chain carries TRBV4-2 and TRBJ2-5, with D maybe TRBD1 (7 bases). Trimming shortened V by 3 bases and J by 1 base, and 18 bases separated the two germline ends. Germline V gene lookup returns CDR1 LGHNA and CDR2 YNFKEQ. The CDR3 length is 17 residues. The CDR3 region is CASSHEGAGSGQETQYF. The CDR3 DNA reads TGTGCCAGCAGCCACGAGGGGGCCGGGAGTGGCCAAGAGACCCAGTACTTC.

The rearrangement links TRBV19 to TRBJ2-1; 15 bases line up with TRBD2. Per germline, CDR1 LNHDA and CDR2 SQIVND (reference sequence). The V gene end was trimmed by 6 bases and the J gene end by 7 bases; junction bases not matched to a gene: 10. The CDR3 totals 17 residues. CDR3 in amino acids: CASSPGLAGGPGNEQFF. The DNA of the CDR3 is TGTGCCAGTAGCCCCGGACTAGCGGGAGGGCCAGGGAATGAGCAGTTCTTC. Combining the CDR3 with reference TRBV19 and TRBJ2-1 gives the whole variable domain DGGITQSPKYLFRKEGQNVTLSCEQNLNHDAMYWYRQDPGQGLRLIYYSQIVNDFQKGDIAEGYSVSREKKESFPLTVTSAQKNPTAFYLCASSPGLAGGPGNEQFFGPGTRLTVL.

Turning to this clone: At one of its ends the junction is not consistent with the germline gene, which may arise from a read error. The chain has TRBV7-2 and TRBJ2-3; 8 nucleotides align to TRBD1. Germline CDR1 and CDR2: SGHTA and FQGNSA. CDR3 size: 15 residues. The CDR3 here is CASSLDRGSTDMQYF. Here the CDR3 DNA reads TGTGCCAGCAGCTTAGACAGGGGGAGCACAGATATGCAGTATTTT.

This clone was seen just once. This chain joins TRBV6-4 and TRBJ2-3; 9 bases line up with TRBD2. Looked up from germline, CDR1 is MRHNA and CDR2 is SNTAGT. V was pared by 6 bases and J by 4 bases, with 8 bases of the junction left unmatched. The CDR3 extends over 15 amino acids. In DNA form, the CDR3 reads TGTGCCAGCAGCCCGCGCTCTAGCGGGGCAGATACGCAGTATTTT. This translates into CASSPRSSGADTQYF.

The CDR3 nucleotides are TGTGCCAGCAGTCCCCGGACAGCGTATGGCTACACCTTC. It is translated as CASSPRTAYGYTF. The rearrangement uses TRBV27 and TRBJ1-2, with D possibly TRBD1 on 6 matching bases. This CDR3 is built from 13 residues. The germline V gene has CDR1 MNHEY and CDR2 SMNVEV (reference sequence). V lost 5 bases and J lost 5, with 12 bases in between.